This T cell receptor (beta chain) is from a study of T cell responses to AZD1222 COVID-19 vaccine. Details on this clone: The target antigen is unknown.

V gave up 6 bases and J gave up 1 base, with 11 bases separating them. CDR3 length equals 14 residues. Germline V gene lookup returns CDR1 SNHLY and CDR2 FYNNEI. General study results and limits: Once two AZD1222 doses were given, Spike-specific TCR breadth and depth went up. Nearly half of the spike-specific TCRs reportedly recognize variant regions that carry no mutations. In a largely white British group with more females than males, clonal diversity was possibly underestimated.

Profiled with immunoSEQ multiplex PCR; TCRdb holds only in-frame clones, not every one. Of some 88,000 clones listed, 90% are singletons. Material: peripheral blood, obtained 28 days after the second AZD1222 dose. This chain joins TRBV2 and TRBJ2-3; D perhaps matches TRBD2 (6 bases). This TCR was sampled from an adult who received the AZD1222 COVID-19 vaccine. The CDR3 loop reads CASRRPGGTDTQYF. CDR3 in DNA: TGTGCCAGCAGGAGGCCGGGGGGCACAGATACGCAGTATTTT.